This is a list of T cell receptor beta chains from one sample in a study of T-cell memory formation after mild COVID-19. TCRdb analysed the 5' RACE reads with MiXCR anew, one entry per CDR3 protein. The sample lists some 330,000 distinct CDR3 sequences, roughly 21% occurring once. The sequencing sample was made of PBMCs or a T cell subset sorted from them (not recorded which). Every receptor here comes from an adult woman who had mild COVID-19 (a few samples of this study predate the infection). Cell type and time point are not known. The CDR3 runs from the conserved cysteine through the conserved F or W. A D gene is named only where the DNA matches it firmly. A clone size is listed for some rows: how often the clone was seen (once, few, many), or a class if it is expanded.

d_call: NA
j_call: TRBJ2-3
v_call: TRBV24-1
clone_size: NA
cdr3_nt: TGTGCCACCAGTGACCCACCCTTTCATACGCAGTATTTT
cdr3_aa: CATSDPPFHTQYF

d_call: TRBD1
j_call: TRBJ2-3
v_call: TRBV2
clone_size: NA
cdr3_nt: TGTGCCAGCAGTGCGTTCCTGGGACAGACCACAGATACGCAGTATTTT
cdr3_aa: CASSAFLGQTTDTQYF

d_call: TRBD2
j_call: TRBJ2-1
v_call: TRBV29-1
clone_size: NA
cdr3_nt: TGCAGCGTTGAACTAGCGGGGGTCTACAATGAGCAGTTCTTC
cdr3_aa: CSVELAGVYNEQFF

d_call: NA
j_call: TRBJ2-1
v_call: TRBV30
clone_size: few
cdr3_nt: TGTGCCTTGGGTAGTGGGGTGGGGAGGTCGTTCTTC
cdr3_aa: CALGSGVGRSFF

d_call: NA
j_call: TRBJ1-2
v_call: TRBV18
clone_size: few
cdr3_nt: TGTGCCAGCCCGGGGGGCACGAGAGGCTACACCTTC
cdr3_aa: CASPGGTRGYTF

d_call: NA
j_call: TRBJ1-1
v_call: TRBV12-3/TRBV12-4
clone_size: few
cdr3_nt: TGTGCCAGCAGTTTAGTACAGGGAGACACTGAAGCTTTCTTT
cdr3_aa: CASSLVQGDTEAFF

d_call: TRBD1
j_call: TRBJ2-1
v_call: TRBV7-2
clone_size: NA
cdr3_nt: TGTGCCAGCAGCTTAGGTCCCCAGGACAGGGGGGGATTCTTC
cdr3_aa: CASSLGPQDRGGFF

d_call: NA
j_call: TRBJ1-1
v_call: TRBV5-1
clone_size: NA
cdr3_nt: TGCGCCAGCAGTTCACAGGGCCTCACTGAAGCTTTCTTT
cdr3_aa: CASSSQGLTEAFF

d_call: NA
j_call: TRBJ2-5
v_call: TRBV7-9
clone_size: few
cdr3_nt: TGTGCCAGCAGCTTATGGGGGGGACCGGGACAAACCCAGTACTTC
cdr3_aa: CASSLWGGPGQTQYF

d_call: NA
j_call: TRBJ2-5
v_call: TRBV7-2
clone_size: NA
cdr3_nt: TGTGCCAGCAGCTTAAGTGCTAGCAGGGAGACCCAGTACTTC
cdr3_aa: CASSLSASRETQYF

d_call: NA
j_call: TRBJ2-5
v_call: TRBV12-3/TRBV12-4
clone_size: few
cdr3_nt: TGTGCCAGCAGTCCACCGGACGGAGCCCCGAAAGAGACCCAGTACTTC
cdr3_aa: CASSPPDGAPKETQYF

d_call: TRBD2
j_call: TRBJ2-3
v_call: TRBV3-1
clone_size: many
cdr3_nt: TGTGCCAGCAGCCGGGGACTAGCGGGGGGGAGCACAGATACGCAGTATTTT
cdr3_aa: CASSRGLAGGSTDTQYF

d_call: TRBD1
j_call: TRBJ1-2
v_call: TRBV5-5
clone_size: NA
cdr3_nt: TGTGCCAGCACCCTGAGGACAGGGGACGTATATGGCTACACCTTC
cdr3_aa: CASTLRTGDVYGYTF

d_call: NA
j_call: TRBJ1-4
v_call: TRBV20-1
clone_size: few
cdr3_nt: TGCAGTGCTAGACGTCGGGGAGGCCTAAGGGAAAAACTGTTTTTT
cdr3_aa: CSARRRGGLREKLFF

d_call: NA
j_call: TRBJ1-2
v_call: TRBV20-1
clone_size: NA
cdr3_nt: TGCAGTGCTCAAACACAGGGATATGGCTACACCTTC
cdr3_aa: CSAQTQGYGYTF

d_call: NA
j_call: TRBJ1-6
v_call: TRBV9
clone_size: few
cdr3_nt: TGTGCCAGCAGCGTAGCAGGGGAGGTTTCACCCCTCCACTTT
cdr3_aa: CASSVAGEVSPLHF

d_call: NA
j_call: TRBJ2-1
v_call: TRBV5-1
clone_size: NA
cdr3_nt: TGCGCCAGCAGCTTGTCGGGGAATATGGATGAGCAGTTCTTC
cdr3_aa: CASSLSGNMDEQFF

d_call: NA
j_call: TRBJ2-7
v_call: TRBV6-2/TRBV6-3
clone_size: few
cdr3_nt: TGTGCCACCGGAGGGACCTACGAGCAGTACTTC
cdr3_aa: CATGGTYEQYF

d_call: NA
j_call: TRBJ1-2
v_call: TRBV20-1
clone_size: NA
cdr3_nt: TGCAGTGTCCCGCGGCAGGGGAGGGATGGCTACACCTTC
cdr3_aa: CSVPRQGRDGYTF

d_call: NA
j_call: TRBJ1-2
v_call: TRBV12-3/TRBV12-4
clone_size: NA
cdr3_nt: TGTGCCAGCAGGTCCGCCCTGGGGGGAGACGGCTACACCTTC
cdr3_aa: CASRSALGGDGYTF

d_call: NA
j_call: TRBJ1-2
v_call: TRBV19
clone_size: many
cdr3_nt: TGTGCCAGTAGTATAGTTTCCTGGAGGGGTAGCTACACCTTC
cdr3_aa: CASSIVSWRGSYTF

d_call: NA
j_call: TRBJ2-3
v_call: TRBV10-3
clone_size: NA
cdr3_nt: TGTGCCCTCCGGCCGGGGGTGAGGACAGATACGCAGTATTTT
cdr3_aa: CALRPGVRTDTQYF

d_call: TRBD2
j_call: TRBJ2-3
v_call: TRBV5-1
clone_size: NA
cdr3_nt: TGCGCCAGCAGCTTTAGACTAGCGGGGAGTGCAGATACGCAGTATTTT
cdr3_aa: CASSFRLAGSADTQYF

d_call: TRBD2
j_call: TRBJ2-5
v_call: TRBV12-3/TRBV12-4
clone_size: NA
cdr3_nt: TGTGCCAGCAGTTCGGGAGGGCAAATTCCAGGGGAGACCCAGTACTTC
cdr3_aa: CASSSGGQIPGETQYF

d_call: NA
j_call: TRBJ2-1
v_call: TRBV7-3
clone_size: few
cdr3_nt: TGTGCCAGCAGCTTGGATGGTACCGCCTCTCGGACCTACGGTAGCTCCTACAATGAGCAGTTCTTC
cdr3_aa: CASSLDGTASRTYGSSYNEQFF

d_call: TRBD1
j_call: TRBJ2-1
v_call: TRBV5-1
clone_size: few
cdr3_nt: TGCGCCAGCAGCTTGGGACAGGGGGCTGATGAGCAGTTCTTC
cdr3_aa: CASSLGQGADEQFF

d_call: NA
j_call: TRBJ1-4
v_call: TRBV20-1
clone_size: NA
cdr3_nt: TGCAGTGCTAGAGTTGTGGGGACGGGTGAAAAACTGTTTTTT
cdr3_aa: CSARVVGTGEKLFF

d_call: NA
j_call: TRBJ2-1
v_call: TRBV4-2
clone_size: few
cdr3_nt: TGTGCCAGCAGCCAAGAGGGGACGCTAAATGAGCAGTTCTTC
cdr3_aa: CASSQEGTLNEQFF

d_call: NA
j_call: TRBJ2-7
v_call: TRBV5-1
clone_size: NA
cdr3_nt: TGCGCCAGCAGTGTGGCCGGGTCGACCTACGAGCAGTACTTC
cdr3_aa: CASSVAGSTYEQYF

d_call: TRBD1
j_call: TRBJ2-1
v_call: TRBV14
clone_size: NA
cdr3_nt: TGTGCCAGCAGCCGTGGACCGGGACAGCCTGGTAGGGATGAGCAGTTCTTC
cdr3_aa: CASSRGPGQPGRDEQFF

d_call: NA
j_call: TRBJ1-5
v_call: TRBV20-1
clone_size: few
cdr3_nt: TGCAGTGCTCAGAGCGGCACTGATCAGCCCCAGCATTTT
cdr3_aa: CSAQSGTDQPQHF

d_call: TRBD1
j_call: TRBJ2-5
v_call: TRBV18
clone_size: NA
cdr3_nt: TGTGCCAGCTCACAAGGACAGGGGTCGGTTGGAGAGACCCAGTACTTC
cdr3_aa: CASSQGQGSVGETQYF

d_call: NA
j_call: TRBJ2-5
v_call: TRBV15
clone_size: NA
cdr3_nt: TGTGCCACCAGCAGAGATCTAAAGGAGACCCAGTACTTC
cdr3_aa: CATSRDLKETQYF

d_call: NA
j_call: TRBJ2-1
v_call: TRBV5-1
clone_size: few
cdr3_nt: TGCGCCAGCAGCTTTCGGGAAAGGGTCTACAATGAGCAGTTCTTC
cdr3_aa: CASSFRERVYNEQFF

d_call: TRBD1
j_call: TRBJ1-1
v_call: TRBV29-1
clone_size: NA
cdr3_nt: TGCAGCGTCGTTACAGGGGCAGAAGCTTTCTTT
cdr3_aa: CSVVTGAEAFF

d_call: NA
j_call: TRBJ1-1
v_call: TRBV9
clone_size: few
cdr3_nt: TGTGCCAGCAGCGTAACCGGGACTCACGGCACTGAAGCTTTCTTT
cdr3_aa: CASSVTGTHGTEAFF

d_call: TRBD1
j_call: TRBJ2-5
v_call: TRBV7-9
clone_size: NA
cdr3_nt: TGTGCCAGCACCCCGACAGGGACACAAGAGACCCAGTACTTC
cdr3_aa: CASTPTGTQETQYF

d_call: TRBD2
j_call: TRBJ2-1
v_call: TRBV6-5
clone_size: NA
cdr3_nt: TGTGCCATCATAACTAGCGACTACAATGAGCAGTTCTTC
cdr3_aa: CAIITSDYNEQFF

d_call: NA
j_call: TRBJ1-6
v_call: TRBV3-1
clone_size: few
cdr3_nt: TGTGCCAGCAGCTTCCAGGGGATGAGTGCACCCCTCCACTTT
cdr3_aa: CASSFQGMSAPLHF

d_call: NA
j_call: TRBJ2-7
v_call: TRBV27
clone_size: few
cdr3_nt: TGTGCCAGCAGTTTGGTAGGGGAGACCTACGAGCAGTACTTC
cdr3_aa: CASSLVGETYEQYF

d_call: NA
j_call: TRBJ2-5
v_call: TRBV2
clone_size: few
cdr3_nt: TGTGCCAGCACTACAGGGCGGGAGACCCAGTACTTC
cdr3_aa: CASTTGRETQYF

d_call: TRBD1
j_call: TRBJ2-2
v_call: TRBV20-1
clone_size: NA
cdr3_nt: TGCAGTGCTAGACAGACAGGGGTCACCGGGGAGCTGTTTTTT
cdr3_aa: CSARQTGVTGELFF

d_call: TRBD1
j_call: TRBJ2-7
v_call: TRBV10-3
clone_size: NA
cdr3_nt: TGTGCCATCAGTGAGTCACAGGGGACGTCCTACGAGCAGTACTTC
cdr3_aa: CAISESQGTSYEQYF

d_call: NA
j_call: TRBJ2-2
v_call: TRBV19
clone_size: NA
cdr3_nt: TGTGCCAGTGAGGACATTTTGAACAGCGGGGAGCTGTTTTTT
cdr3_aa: CASEDILNSGELFF

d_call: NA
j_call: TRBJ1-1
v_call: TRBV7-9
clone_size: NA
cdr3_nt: TGTGCCAGCAGATTAGAATCAGGTATTGAAGCTTTCTTT
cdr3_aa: CASRLESGIEAFF

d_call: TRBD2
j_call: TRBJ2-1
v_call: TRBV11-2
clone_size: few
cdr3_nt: TGTGCCAGCAGCTCCCAAAGCGGGGGGTCGTCGTTCTTC
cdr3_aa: CASSSQSGGSSFF

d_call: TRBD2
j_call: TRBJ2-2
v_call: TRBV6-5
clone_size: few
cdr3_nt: TGTGCCAGCAGTCCTCCGGGACTAGCGACTTTGGACGGGGAGCTGTTTTTT
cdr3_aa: CASSPPGLATLDGELFF

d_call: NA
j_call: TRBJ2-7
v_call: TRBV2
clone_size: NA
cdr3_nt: TGTGCCAGCAGTGAATGGACCGGGGAAGAGCAGTACTTC
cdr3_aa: CASSEWTGEEQYF

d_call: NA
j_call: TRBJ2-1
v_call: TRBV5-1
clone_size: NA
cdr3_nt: TGCGCCAGCAGCCCGACAGGTAGTAGCTCCTACAATGAGCAGTTCTTC
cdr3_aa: CASSPTGSSSYNEQFF

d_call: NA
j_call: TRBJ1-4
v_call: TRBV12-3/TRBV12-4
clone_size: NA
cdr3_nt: TGTGCCAGCAGTTTAGTCGAGGCAACTAATGAAAAACTGTTTTTT
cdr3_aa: CASSLVEATNEKLFF

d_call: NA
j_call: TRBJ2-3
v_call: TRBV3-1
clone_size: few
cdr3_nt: TGTGCCAGCAGCCAAGTCACTAGTCTAAATACGCAGTATTTT
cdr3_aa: CASSQVTSLNTQYF

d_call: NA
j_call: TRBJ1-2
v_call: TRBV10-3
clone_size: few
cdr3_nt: TGTGCCATCAGTGAGACAGGCTATGGCTACACCTTC
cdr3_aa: CAISETGYGYTF

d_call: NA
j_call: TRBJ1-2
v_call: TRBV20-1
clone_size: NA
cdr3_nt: TGCAGTGCTAGCCGGGGCCGGAACTATGGCTACACCTTC
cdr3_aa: CSASRGRNYGYTF

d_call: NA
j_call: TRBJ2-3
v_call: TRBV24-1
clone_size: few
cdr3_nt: TGTGCCACCAGTGATTCGGAGGGGATTACAGATACGCAGTATTTT
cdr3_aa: CATSDSEGITDTQYF